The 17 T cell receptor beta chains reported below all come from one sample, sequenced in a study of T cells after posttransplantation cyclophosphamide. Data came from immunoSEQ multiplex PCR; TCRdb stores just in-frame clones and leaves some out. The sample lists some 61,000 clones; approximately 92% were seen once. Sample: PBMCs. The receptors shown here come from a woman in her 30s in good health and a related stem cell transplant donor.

The CDR3 here is CAWSSRTANQPQHF. The CDR3 DNA reads as TGTGCCTGGAGTTCTAGGACAGCAAATCAGCCCCAGCATTTT. The rearrangement links TRBV30 to TRBJ1-5, with D tentatively TRBD1 (6 bases). The CDR3 runs to 14 residues. Germline V gene sequence: CDR1 GTSNPN, CDR2 SVGIG (reference sequence). Trimming took 2 bases from V and 4 from J, leaving 12 bases between them.

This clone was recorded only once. Written as DNA, the CDR3 is TGTGCCAGCAGCTTAGCGTTATCGAGTAGCGGGGGTAGTAGAGATACGCAGTATTTT. This translates into CASSLALSSSGGSRDTQYF. The chain uses TRBV7-9 and TRBJ2-3; TRBD2 matches 9 bases. Germline V gene data show CDR1 as SEHNR and CDR2 as FQNEAQ (reference sequence). With V trimmed by 0 bases and J by 5 bases, 15 bases remained unmatched. This CDR3 is built from 19 residues.

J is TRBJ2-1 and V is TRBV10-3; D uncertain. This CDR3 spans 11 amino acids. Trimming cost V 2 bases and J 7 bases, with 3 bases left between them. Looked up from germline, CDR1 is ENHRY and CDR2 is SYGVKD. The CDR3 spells CAISEVNEQFF. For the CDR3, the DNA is TGTGCCATCAGTGAGGTGAATGAGCAGTTCTTC.

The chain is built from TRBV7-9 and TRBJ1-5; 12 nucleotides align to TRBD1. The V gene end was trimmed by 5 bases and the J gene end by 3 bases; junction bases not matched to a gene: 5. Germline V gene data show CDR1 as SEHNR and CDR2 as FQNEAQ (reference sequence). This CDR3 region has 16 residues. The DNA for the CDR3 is TGTGCCAGCAGCCCGGGACAGGGGGCCGTCAATCAGCCCCAGCATTTT. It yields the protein CASSPGQGAVNQPQHF.

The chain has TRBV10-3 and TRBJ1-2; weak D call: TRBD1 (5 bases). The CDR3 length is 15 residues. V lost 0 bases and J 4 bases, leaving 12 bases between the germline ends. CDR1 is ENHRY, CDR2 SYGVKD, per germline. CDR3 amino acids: CAISESWDSFYGYTF. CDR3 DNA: TGTGCCATCAGTGAGTCATGGGACTCCTTCTATGGCTACACCTTC.

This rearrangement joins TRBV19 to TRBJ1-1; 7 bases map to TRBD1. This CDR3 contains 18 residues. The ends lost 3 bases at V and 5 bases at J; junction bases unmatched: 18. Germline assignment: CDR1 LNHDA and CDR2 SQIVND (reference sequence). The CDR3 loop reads CASSIHPRDRLLGTEAFF. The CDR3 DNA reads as TGTGCCAGTAGTATCCACCCCCGGGACAGACTTTTGGGTACTGAAGCTTTCTTT.

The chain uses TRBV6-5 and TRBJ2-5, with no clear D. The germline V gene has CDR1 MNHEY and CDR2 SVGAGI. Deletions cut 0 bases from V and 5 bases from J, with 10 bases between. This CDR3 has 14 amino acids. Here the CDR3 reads CASSYSGLGETQYF. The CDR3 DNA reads TGTGCCAGCAGTTACTCAGGGCTGGGGGAGACCCAGTACTTC.

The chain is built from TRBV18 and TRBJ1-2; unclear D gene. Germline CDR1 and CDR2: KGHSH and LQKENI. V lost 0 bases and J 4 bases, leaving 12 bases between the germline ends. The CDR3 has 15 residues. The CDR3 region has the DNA TGTGCCAGCTCACCACCATCTTTAGTTAGCTATGGCTACACCTTC. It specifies CASSPPSLVSYGYTF.

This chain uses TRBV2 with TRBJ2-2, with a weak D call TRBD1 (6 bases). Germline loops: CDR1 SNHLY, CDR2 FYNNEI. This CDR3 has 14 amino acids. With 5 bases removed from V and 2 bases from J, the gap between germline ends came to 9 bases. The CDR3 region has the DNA TGTGCCAGCAGTTGGGGGCCAAACACCGGGGAGCTGTTTTTT. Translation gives CASSWGPNTGELFF. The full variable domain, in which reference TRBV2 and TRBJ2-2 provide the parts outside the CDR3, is EPEVTQTPSHQVTQMGQEVILRCVPISNHLYFYWYRQILGQKVEFLVSFYNNEISEKSEIFDDQFSVERPDGSNFTLKIRSTKLEDSAMYFCASSWGPNTGELFFGEGSRLTVL.

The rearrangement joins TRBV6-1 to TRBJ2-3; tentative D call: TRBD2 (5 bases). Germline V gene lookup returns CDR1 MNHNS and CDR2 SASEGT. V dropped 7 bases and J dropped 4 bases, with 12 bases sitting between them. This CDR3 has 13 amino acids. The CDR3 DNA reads TGTGCCAGCACCAAAGAGGGTTCAGATACGCAGTATTTT. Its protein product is CASTKEGSDTQYF.

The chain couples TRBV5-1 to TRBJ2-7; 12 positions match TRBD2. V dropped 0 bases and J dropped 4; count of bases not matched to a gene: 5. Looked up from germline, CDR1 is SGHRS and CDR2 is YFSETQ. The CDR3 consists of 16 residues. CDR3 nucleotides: TGCGCCAGCAGCTTGGTTCTAGCGGGGGGGCCTTACGAGCAGTACTTC. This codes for CASSLVLAGGPYEQYF.

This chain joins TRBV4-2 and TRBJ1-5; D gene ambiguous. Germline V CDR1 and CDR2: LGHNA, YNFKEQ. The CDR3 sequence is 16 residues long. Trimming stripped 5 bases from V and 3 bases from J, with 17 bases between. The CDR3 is CASSKLMGQTNQPQHF. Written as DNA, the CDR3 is TGTGCCAGCAGCAAACTAATGGGTCAGACCAATCAGCCCCAGCATTTT.

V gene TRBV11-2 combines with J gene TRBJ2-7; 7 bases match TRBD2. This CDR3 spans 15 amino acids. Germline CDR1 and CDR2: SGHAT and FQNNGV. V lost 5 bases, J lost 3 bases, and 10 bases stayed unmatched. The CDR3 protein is CASSPQSSGFYEQYF. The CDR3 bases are TGTGCCAGCAGCCCGCAGAGTAGCGGGTTCTACGAGCAGTACTTC.

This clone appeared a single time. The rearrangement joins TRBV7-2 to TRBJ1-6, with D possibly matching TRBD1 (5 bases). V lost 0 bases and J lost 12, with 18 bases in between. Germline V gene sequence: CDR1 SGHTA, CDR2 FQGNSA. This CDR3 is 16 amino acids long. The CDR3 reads CASSLAYDVAGGPLHF. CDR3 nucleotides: TGTGCCAGCAGCTTAGCTTATGACGTCGCCGGGGGACCCCTCCACTTT. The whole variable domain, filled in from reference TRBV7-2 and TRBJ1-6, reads GAGVSQSPSNKVTEKGKDVELRCDPISGHTALYWYRQSLGQGLEFLIYFQGNSAPDKSGLPSDRFSAERTGGSVSTLTIQRTQQEDSAVYLCASSLAYDVAGGPLHFGNGTRLTVT.

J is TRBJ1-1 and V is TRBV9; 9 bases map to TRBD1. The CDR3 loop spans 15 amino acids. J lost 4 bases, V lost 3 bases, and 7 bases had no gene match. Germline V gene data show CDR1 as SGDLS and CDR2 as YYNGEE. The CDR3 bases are TGTGCCAGCAGCGGGAAACAGGGGGCTGGCACTGAAGCTTTCTTT. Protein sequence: CASSGKQGAGTEAFF.

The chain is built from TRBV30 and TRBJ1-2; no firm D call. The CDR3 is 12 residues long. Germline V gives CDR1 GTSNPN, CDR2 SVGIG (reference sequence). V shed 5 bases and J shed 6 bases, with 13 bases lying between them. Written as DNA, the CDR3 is TGTGCCTGGGATGATGGAGTTAATGGCTACACCTTC. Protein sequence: CAWDDGVNGYTF.

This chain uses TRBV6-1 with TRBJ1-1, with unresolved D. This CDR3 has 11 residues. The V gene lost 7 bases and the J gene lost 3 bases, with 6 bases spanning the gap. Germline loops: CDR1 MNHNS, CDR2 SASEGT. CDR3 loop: CASTQYTEAFF. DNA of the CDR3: TGTGCCAGCACACAGTACACTGAAGCTTTCTTT.